The source of this T cell receptor beta chain is a study of beta chain features in type 1 diabetes. The study reverse transcribed the entire isolated RNA, so it sequenced expressed TCRB transcripts. The protocol was immunoSEQ multiplex PCR, while the TCRdb copy is restricted to in-frame clones and leaves out a portion. Among a few hundred thousand clones listed, more than 13% were seen once. The V gene lost 2 bases and the J gene lost 2 bases, with 8 bases spanning the gap. Per germline, CDR1 SGHRS and CDR2 YFSETQ. This CDR3 contains 14 residues. Every sorted population was more than 98% pure. This clone was observed a few times.

The sequencing sample was made of naive CD4+ T cells from blood. The sequence was collected from a woman in her late teens or twenties in good health. This rearrangement joins TRBV5-1 to TRBJ2-1, with TRBD2 as a possible D gene (5 bases). CDR3 sequence (DNA): TGCGCCAGCAGCTTTAGCGTTCCCTACAATGAGCAGTTCTTC. Translated, it gives CASSFSVPYNEQFF.